The clone carrying this T cell receptor beta chain was detected a few times. From germline, CDR1 is MNHEY and CDR2 SVGAGI. Trimming pared 8 bases from V and 0 bases from J, leaving 19 bases between. The CDR3 length is 16 residues. The second PCR ran about 6 to 12 cycles with a sample-barcoded 5' primer and J-beta primers. TCRdb reprocessed the 5' RACE reads with MiXCR, giving one entry per CDR3 protein. The sample comprises roughly 800,000 distinct CDR3 sequences, under 30% of which are singletons, and over 2.5% rests with the top ten. These data belong to a study of blood T cells in healthy people across ages. These data were likewise used in another study, on T cells of mothers and their children. From that report: The analysis detected no persistent microchimeric T cell clones.

Source material: blood. The receptor's source is a boy younger than 18 in good health. This rearrangement joins TRBV6-5 to TRBJ1-2; a weak D match, TRBD1 (5 bases). The CDR3 DNA sequence: TGTGCCAGCTCGAGGGGCGGCAGGGCTACTAACTATGGCTACACCTTC. Residues: CASSRGGRATNYGYTF.